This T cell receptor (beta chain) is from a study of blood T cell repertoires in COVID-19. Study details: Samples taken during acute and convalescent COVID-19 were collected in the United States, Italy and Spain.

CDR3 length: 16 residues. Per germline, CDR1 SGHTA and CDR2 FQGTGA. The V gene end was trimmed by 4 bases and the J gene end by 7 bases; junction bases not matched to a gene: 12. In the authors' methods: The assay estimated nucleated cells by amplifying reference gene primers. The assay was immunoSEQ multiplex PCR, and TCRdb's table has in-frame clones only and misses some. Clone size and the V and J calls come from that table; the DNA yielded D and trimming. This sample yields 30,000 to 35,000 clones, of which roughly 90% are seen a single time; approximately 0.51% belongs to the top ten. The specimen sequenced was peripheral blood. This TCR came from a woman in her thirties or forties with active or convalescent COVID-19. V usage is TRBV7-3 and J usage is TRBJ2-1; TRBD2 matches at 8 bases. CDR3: CASSSPWGTSSNEQFF. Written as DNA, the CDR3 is TGTGCCAGCAGCTCGCCCTGGGGGACTAGTTCTAATGAGCAGTTCTTC.